The clone carrying this TCR beta chain was observed many times. Its antigen is not known. Time point here: persistent/refractory GD, antithyroid drugs over 5 years with positive TRAb. PBMC-extracted RNA yielded the TCR library. Germline-derived CDR1 and CDR2 are SNHLY and FYNNEI. Trimming took 8 bases from V and 0 from J; bases not matched to a gene: 2. CDR3 length: 14 amino acids. This entry belongs to a study of regulatory T cells in long-lasting Graves disease. About the study: The study counted Graves' disease as persistent given over 5 years of antithyroid drugs and positive TSH receptor antibodies.

CDR3-region Arm-PCR and iRepertoire HTBI primers produced the TCR beta libraries. TCRdb fed the multiplex PCR reads into MiXCR, producing one record per CDR3 protein. The sample includes under 350,000 distinct CDR3 sequences, 22% of them seen just once. Study results and caveats: Whereas approximately 980 public clonotypes were shared by new patients, persistent patients shared more, at 2,741.

This TCR was recovered from a female donor with Graves disease. The chain employs TRBV2 and TRBJ2-1; 9 bases fit TRBD2. The sequenced sample was peripheral blood mononuclear cells (PBMCs), obtained when the disease was refractory, from a patient treated with antithyroid drugs. This CDR3 is CASRTSDSYNEQFF. DNA of the CDR3: TGTGCCAGCCGGACTAGCGACTCCTACAATGAGCAGTTCTTC.